This entry lists 7 T cell receptor beta chains sequenced from one sample in a study of blood T cell repertoires in COVID-19. This table comes from immunoSEQ multiplex PCR, and its TCRdb copy is limited to in-frame clones, with some not included. The sample yields approximately 190,000 clones, roughly 86% seen once. Source material: peripheral blood. These receptors all stem from a woman in her seventies with active or convalescent COVID-19.

The chain recombines TRBV3-1 (or the pseudogene TRBV3-2) with TRBJ2-7, with D possibly matching TRBD2 (6 bases). The CDR3 is 15 residues long. The germline V gene has CDR1 LGHDT and CDR2 YNNKEL (reference sequence). The ends were cut back, 5 bases at V and 1 base at J, with 15 bases in the middle. CDR3: CASSSTWDSSYEQYF. In DNA form, the CDR3 reads TGTGCCAGCAGCTCCACCTGGGACTCATCCTACGAGCAGTACTTC.

The gene calls are TRBV7-6 and TRBJ2-3; the match to TRBD2 covers 8 bases. Germline trimming cut 6 bases from V and 3 bases from J; bases unmatched to any gene: 5. This CDR3 has 14 residues. Germline V gene lookup returns CDR1 SGHVS and CDR2 FNYEAQ. DNA for the CDR3: TGTGCCAGCAGTTCGGGGGGGGGAACAGATACGCAGTATTTT. Its protein product is CASSSGGGTDTQYF.

The rearrangement uses TRBV6-6 and TRBJ2-2; no clear D gene. The CDR3 is 12 amino acids. Per the germline V gene, CDR1 is MNHNY and CDR2 is SVGAGI (reference sequence). V dropped 2 bases and J dropped 5 bases, with 3 bases sitting between them. The CDR3 bases are TGTGCCAGCAGTTACCGGACCGGGGAGCTGTTTTTT. Amino acids: CASSYRTGELFF.

In its sample, this clone was seen a few times. The CDR3 protein is CASSTSRGLRDTEAFF. The CDR3 bases are TGTGCCAGCAGTACCTCCAGGGGCTTGAGGGACACTGAAGCTTTCTTT. This chain connects TRBV27 to TRBJ1-1; D possibly corresponds to TRBD1 (6 bases). The CDR3 extends over 16 amino acids. CDR1 and CDR2 (germline): MNHEY, SMNVEV (reference sequence). V gave up 5 bases and J gave up 3 bases, with 19 bases separating them.

The chain recombines TRBV4-1 with TRBJ2-5; the match to TRBD1 covers 9 bases. The germline gives CDR1 MGHRA, CDR2 YSYEKL. The CDR3 length is 17 residues. Trimming removed 1 base from V and 2 bases from J; junction bases left unmatched: 8. The CDR3 loop reads CASSQGVRQGGQETQYF. The CDR3 region has the DNA TGCGCCAGCAGCCAAGGAGTCCGACAGGGGGGGCAAGAGACCCAGTACTTC.

The rearrangement joins TRBV19 to TRBJ1-1; D ambiguous. The ends were cut back, 7 bases at V and 3 bases at J, with 12 bases in the middle. The CDR3 runs 13 residues. CDR1 and CDR2 from the germline V gene are LNHDA and SQIVND (reference sequence). The CDR3 protein is CASNDNRYTEAFF. The CDR3 nucleotides are TGTGCCAGTAACGATAACAGATACACTGAAGCTTTCTTT.

The chain carries TRBV2 and TRBJ1-1, with TRBD1 matching 11 bases. Germline V gene lookup returns CDR1 SNHLY and CDR2 FYNNEI. Trimming removed 10 bases from V and 1 base from J; junction bases left unmatched: 8. The CDR3 loop spans 15 amino acids. The chain's CDR3 is CATREDRGRNTEAFF. The CDR3 DNA reads as TGTGCCACCCGCGAGGACAGGGGGCGGAACACTGAAGCTTTCTTT.